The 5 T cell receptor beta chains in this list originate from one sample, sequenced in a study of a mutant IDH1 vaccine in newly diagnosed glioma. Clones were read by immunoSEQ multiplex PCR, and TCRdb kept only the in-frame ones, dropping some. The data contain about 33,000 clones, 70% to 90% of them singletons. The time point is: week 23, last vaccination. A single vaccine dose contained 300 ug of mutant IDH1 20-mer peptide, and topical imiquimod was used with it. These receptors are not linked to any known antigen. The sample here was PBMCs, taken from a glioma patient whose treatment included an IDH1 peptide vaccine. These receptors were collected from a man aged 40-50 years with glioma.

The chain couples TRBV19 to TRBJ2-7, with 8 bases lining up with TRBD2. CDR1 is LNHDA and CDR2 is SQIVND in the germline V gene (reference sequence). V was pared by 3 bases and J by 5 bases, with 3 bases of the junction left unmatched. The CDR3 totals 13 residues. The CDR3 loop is CASSISGRNEQYF. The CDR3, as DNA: TGTGCCAGTAGTATCAGCGGGAGAAACGAGCAGTACTTC.

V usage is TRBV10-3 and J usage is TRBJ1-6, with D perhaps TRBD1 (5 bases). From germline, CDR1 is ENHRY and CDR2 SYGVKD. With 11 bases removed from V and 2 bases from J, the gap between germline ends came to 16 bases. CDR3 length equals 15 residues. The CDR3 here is CAAGGGFTYNSPLHF. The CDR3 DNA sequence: TGTGCCGCCGGGGGGGGGTTCACCTATAATTCACCCCTCCACTTT.

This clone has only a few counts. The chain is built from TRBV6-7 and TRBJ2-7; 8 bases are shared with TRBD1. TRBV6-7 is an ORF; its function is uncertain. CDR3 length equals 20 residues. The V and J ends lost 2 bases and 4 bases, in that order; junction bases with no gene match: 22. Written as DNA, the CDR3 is TGTGCCAGCAGTTACGGAGTCTTTGGGCAGGGGGCTCCCCTGTCGTACGAGCAGTACGTC. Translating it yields CASSYGVFGQGAPLSYEQYV.

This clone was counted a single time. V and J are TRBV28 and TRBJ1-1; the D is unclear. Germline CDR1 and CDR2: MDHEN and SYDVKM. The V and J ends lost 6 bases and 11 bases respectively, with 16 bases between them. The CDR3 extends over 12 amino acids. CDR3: CASSLDRLKAFF. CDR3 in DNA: TGTGCCAGCAGCCTAGACCGACTTAAGGCTTTCTTT.

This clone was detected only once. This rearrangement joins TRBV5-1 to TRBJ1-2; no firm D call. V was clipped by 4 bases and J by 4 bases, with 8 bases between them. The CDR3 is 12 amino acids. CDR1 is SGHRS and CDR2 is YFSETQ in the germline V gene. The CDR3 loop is CASSGLTYGYTF. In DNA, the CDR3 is TGCGCCAGCAGCGGGTTGACCTATGGCTACACCTTC.